This T cell receptor (beta chain) appears in the sequencing data of a study of T cells in Graves' hyperthyroidism and ophthalmopathy. Fresh peripheral blood, 7.5 to 10 ml of it, supplied the PBMCs. This clonotype was counted many times. TCR beta CDR3 regions were amplified from RNA transcripts. TCR CDR3 underwent first-round RT-PCR with the HTBI primer set. TCRdb ran MiXCR on the multiplex PCR reads and lists one entry per CDR3 protein. The repertoire holds 600,000 to 750,000 distinct CDR3 sequences, with roughly 17% as singletons. The CDR3 is 19 residues long. Germline loops: CDR1 MNHEY, CDR2 SMNVEV (reference sequence). V was pared by 1 base and J by 6 bases, with 14 bases of the junction left unmatched.

This chain links TRBV27 with TRBJ2-7; 14 bases align to TRBD2. The specimen sequenced was blood. The receptor was derived from a man aged 45-60 years with Graves' hyperthyroidism. CDR3 region: CASSLFTPGTSGRGREQYF. In DNA form, the CDR3 reads TGTGCCAGCAGTTTATTCACCCCTGGGACTAGCGGGAGAGGTCGCGAGCAGTACTTC.